The entry below gives a single T cell receptor (beta chain) sequence along with its context. Its antigen is currently unknown. The CDR3 contains 16 residues. Germline CDR1 reads MDHEN; CDR2 reads SYDVKM. V trimming: 5 bases; J trimming: 3 bases; junction bases outside the gene matches: 10. Primers: 60 Vbeta forward and 13 Jbeta reverse. Source study methods: Around 11 million shared chains were among around 78 million unique TCR beta chains counted in a later analysis. Some clones are missing from TCRdb's copy, which holds only in-frame ones; the method was immunoSEQ multiplex PCR. V and J calls and clone size come straight from that table; D and trimming were deduced from the DNA. The data show about 160,000 clones, with 84% seen just once and 6.4% held by the top ten. This record comes from a study of cytomegalovirus exposure and HLA in healthy donors. Study context: Assignment to the Caucasian-associated ancestry cluster applied to around 82% of the approximately 360 genotyped donors. Study-wide findings and caveats: A later analysis showed TCR association rates differing by HLA locus, peaking at DRB1 and lowest at HLA-C. In vitro data verified a few CMV-associated chains as specific for CMV antigens.

This clonotype originated in a man over 45 in good health and CMV-seropositive. Sequencing input: PBMCs. V gene TRBV28 combines with J gene TRBJ2-3, with 8 bases matching TRBD2. The CDR3: CASSPRVSGKTDTQYF. CDR3 DNA: TGTGCCAGCAGTCCGAGGGTTAGCGGGAAGACAGATACGCAGTATTTT.